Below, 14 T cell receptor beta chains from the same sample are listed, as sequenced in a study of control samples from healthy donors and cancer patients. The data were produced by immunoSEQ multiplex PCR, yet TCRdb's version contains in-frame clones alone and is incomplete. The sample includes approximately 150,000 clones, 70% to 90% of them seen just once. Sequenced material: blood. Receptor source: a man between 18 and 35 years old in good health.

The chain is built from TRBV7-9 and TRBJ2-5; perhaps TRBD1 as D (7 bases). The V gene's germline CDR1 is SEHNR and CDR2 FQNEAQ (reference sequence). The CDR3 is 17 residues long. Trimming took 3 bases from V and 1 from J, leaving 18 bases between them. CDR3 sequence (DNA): TGTGCCAGCAGCTTTGTTGTGGGCGGGACAGCCCAAGAGACCCAGTACTTC. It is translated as CASSFVVGGTAQETQYF.

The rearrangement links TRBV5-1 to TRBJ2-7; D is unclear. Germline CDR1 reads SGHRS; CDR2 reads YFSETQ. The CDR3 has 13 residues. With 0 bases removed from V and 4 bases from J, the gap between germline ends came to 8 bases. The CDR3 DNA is TGCGCCAGCAGCTTGGTTGGGTTGTACGAGCAGTACTTC. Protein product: CASSLVGLYEQYF.

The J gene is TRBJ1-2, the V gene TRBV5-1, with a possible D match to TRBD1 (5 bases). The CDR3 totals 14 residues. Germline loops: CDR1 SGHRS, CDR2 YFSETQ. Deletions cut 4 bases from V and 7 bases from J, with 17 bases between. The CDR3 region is CASSPGPGVGGYTF. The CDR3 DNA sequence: TGCGCCAGCAGCCCCGGGCCGGGGGTGGGTGGCTACACCTTC.

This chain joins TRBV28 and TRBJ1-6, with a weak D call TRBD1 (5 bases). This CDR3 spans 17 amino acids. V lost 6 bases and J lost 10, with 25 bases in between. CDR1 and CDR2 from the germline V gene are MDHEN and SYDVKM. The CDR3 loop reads CASSDNPSGTPNSPLHF. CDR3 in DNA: TGTGCCAGCAGCGATAACCCCTCCGGGACTCCAAACTCACCCCTCCACTTT. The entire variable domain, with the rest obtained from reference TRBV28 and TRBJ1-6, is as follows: DVKVTQSSRYLVKRTGEKVFLECVQDMDHENMFWYRQDPGLGLRLIYFSYDVKMKEKGDIPEGYSVSREKKERFSLILESASTNQTSMYLCASSDNPSGTPNSPLHFGNGTRLTVT.

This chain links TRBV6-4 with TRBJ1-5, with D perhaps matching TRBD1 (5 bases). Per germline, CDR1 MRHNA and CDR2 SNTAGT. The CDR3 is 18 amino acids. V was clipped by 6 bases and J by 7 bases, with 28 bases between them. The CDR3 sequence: CASSFTTGPTGLSQPQHF. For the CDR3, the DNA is TGTGCCAGCAGCTTCACTACGGGACCTACTGGCCTGTCGCAGCCCCAGCATTTT.

The DNA of the CDR3 is TGTGCCAGCAGCTTGGGCGGGGGAGAAAACGCGAACACCGGGGAGCTGTTTTTT. Protein product: CASSLGGGENANTGELFF. The J gene is TRBJ2-2, the V gene TRBV7-3, with 7 bases matching TRBD2. Unmatched junction bases numbered 10, after V lost 3 bases and J lost 0 bases. The CDR3 sequence is 18 residues long. CDR1 is SGHTA, CDR2 FQGTGA, per germline.

The CDR3 nucleotides are TGTGCCAGCAGCCCCTCAGGGGCCTACGAGCAGTACTTC. Protein sequence: CASSPSGAYEQYF. The chain couples TRBV14 to TRBJ2-7; tentatively, D is TRBD1 (6 bases). The germline V gene has CDR1 SGHDN and CDR2 FVKESK. The CDR3 extends over 13 amino acids. Trimming left V 4 bases short and J 2 bases short, with 9 bases between.

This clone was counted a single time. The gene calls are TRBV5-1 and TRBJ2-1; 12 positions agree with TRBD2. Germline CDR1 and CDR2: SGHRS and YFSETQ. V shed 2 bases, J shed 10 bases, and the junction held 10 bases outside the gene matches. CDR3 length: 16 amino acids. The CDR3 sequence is CASSFTASGGAREQFF. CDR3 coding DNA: TGCGCCAGCAGCTTCACGGCTAGCGGGGGGGCCCGGGAGCAGTTCTTC.

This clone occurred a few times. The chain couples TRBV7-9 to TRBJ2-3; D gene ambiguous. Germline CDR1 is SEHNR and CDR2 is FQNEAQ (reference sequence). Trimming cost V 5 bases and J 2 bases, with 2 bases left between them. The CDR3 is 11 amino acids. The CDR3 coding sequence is TGTGCCAGCAGCCCCACAGATACGCAGTATTTT. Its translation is CASSPTDTQYF.

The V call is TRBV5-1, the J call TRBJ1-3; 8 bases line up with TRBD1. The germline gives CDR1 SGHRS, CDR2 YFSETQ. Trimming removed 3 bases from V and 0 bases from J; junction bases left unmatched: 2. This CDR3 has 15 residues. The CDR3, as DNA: TGCGCCAGCAGCTCGGGACAGGACTCTGGAAACACCATATATTTT. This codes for CASSSGQDSGNTIYF.

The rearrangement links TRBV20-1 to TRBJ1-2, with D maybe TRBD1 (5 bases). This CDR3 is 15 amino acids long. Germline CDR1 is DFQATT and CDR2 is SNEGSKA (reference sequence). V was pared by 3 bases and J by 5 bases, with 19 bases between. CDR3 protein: CSASKGVSKEYGYTF. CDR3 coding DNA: TGCAGTGCTAGTAAAGGGGTCTCCAAGGAGTATGGCTACACCTTC.

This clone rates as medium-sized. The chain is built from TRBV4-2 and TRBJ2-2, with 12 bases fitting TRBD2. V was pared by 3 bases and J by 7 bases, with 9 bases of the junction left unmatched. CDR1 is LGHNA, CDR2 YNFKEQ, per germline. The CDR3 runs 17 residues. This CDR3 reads CASSQDLAGGPNGELFF. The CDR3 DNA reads TGTGCCAGCAGCCAGGATCTAGCGGGGGGGCCGAACGGGGAGCTGTTTTTT.

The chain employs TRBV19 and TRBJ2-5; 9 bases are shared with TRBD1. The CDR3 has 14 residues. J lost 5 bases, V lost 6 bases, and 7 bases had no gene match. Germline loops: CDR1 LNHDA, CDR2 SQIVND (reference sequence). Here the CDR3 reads CASRDRGDLETQYF. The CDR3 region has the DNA TGTGCCAGTAGGGACAGGGGAGATCTGGAGACCCAGTACTTC. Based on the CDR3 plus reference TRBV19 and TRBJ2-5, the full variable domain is DGGITQSPKYLFRKEGQNVTLSCEQNLNHDAMYWYRQDPGQGLRLIYYSQIVNDFQKGDIAEGYSVSREKKESFPLTVTSAQKNPTAFYLCASRDRGDLETQYFGPGTRLLVL.

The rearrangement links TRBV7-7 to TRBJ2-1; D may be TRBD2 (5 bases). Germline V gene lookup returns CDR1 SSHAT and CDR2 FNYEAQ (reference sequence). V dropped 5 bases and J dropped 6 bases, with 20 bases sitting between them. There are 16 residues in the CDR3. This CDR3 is CASSLKPGNEGNEQFF. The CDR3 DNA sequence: TGTGCCAGCAGCCTTAAACCGGGGAATGAAGGCAATGAGCAGTTCTTC.